This T cell receptor beta chain was recovered during a study of T cells expressing NK-cell markers. Note on this clonotype: The target antigen is unknown.

Scientists made TCR beta cDNA using 5'RACE template switching with UMIs. After re-calling the 5' RACE reads, TCRdb lists one entry per CDR3 protein, DNA absent. The repertoire table contains about 400,000 distinct CDR3 sequences. Broader study findings: Four of the donors also had these clonotypes leading their CD3+CD56-NKG2C+ fraction.

The origin of this receptor is a woman between 45 and 60 years old in good health. The material sequenced was blood T cells: a sorted CD56 or NKG2C T cell subset, CD4+ or CD8+ T cells, or bulk PBMC T cells (not recorded which).

The CDR3 sequence: CASGRLGEQFF. The chain has TRBV6-5 and TRBJ2-1. From germline, CDR1 is MNHEY and CDR2 SVGAGI. The CDR3 totals 11 residues.